This T cell receptor (beta chain) was found in a study of molecular identifiers for immune sequencing clone quantification. One entry per CDR3 protein, called by TCRdb with MiXCR from the PCR reads. Among 300,000 to 400,000 distinct CDR3 sequences listed, roughly a quarter were seen once. V gave up 3 bases and J gave up 8 bases, with 9 bases separating them. The germline CDR1 and CDR2 sequences are SGHTS and YDEGEE. The CDR3 totals 12 residues. This chain links TRBV5-8 with TRBJ2-1, with a possible D match to TRBD2 (7 bases). The sequence came from a human donor in good health. Some libraries in this study had Jurkat cell RNA spiked in. Material: naive CD8+ T cells from blood, with Jurkat cell RNA spiked in. Subset specified: FACS-sorted CD8+CD4-CCR7+CD45RA+ naive T cells. The DNA of the CDR3 is TGTGCCAGCAGCTGGGGGGGCCATGAGCAGTTCTTC. It encodes CASSWGGHEQFF.